The 11 T cell receptor beta chains listed next were all sequenced from one sample in a study of blood T cells in healthy people across ages. A second PCR of about 6 to 11 cycles used a sample-barcoded 5' primer and a J-beta primer mix. One entry per CDR3 protein results from TCRdb running MiXCR on the 5' RACE reads. In the table there are around 2 million distinct CDR3 sequences, 39% of which are singletons. Sequencing input: blood. All receptors come from a human donor in good health.

The rearrangement links TRBV4-3 to TRBJ2-5, with D unresolved. V shed 0 bases and J shed 3 bases, with 20 bases lying between them. Germline CDR1 LGHNA, CDR2 YSLEER. The CDR3 is made up of 18 amino acids. CDR3 bases: TGCGCCAGCAGCCAAGATTTCGGCTTCACGTTGACCGAAGAGACCCAGTACTTC. Its translation: CASSQDFGFTLTEETQYF.

The chain uses TRBV20-1 and TRBJ2-1, with 8 bases that match TRBD1. The CDR3 spans 16 residues. The germline V gene has CDR1 DFQATT and CDR2 SNEGSKA (reference sequence). J gave up 9 bases and V 5 bases, and 18 bases lay outside the gene matches. CDR3 amino acids: CSAGQPSDRVFGEQFF. Here the CDR3 DNA reads TGCAGTGCTGGACAGCCCTCGGACAGGGTCTTTGGTGAGCAGTTCTTC.

The chain joins TRBV6-1 to TRBJ1-2; 7 bases align to TRBD1. The J segment lost 4 bases and the V segment lost 3 bases, leaving 14 bases of the junction unmatched. This CDR3 spans 17 amino acids. CDR1 is MNHNS and CDR2 is SASEGT in the germline V gene. The CDR3 loop is CASSDTGTVRTPYGYTF. CDR3 bases: TGTGCCAGCAGTGACACCGGGACAGTTCGAACTCCCTATGGCTACACCTTC.

The genes are TRBV5-1 and TRBJ2-3; D is undetermined. The CDR3 consists of 16 residues. V shed 0 bases and J shed 2 bases, with 13 bases lying between them. The V gene's germline CDR1 is SGHRS and CDR2 YFSETQ. DNA for the CDR3: TGCGCCAGCAGCTTGGGGGCAGGACCAATCACAGATACGCAGTATTTT. It yields the protein CASSLGAGPITDTQYF.

Concerning this clonotype itself: In this CDR3 the conserved last residue, phenylalanine or tryptophan, is missing, so a read error is likely. The chain links TRBV7-2 to TRBJ2-1, with 7 positions matching TRBD2. The V gene's germline CDR1 is SGHTA and CDR2 FQGNSA. CDR3 length equals 15 residues. V gave up 5 bases and J gave up 3 bases; unmatched junction bases: 7. CDR3 DNA: TGTGCCAGCAGCGGGGTAGCGGGTGGCTACAATGAGCAGTTCTTA. Its protein product is CASSGVAGGYNEQFL.

Worth noting for this clonotype: Just one base apart from a much larger clone, this may be a read error. Because it lacks the conserved phenylalanine or tryptophan at the end, this CDR3 is likely a read error. The chain links TRBV7-9 to TRBJ1-2; maybe TRBD1 (5 bases). This CDR3 is built from 14 residues. The germline V gene has CDR1 SEHNR and CDR2 FQNEAQ (reference sequence). V shed 2 bases and J shed 4 bases, with 11 bases lying between them. The CDR3 region is CASSLSGRSYGYTV. CDR3 nucleotide sequence: TGTGCCAGCAGCTTATCGGGGCGCTCCTATGGCTACACCGTC.

The chain carries TRBV12-3 or TRBV12-4 and TRBJ2-1; D remains ambiguous. The V gene lost 3 bases and the J gene lost 12 bases, with 12 bases spanning the gap. There are 12 residues in the CDR3. DNA of the CDR3: TGTGCCAGCAGTTTTGAGGATTTGGCGCAGTTCTTC. Translated, it gives CASSFEDLAQFF.

This clonotype was observed a handful of times. The CDR3 sequence is CASSLYRGFEQFF. CDR3 coding DNA: TGTGCCAGCAGTTTATACAGGGGATTTGAGCAGTTCTTC. The rearrangement uses TRBV25-1 and TRBJ2-1; 7 bases line up with TRBD1. The germline gives CDR1 MGHDK, CDR2 SYGVNS. CDR3 length: 13 residues. Unmatched junction bases numbered 7, after V lost 5 bases and J lost 9 bases.

This clonotype was counted between two and nine times. V is TRBV12-3 or TRBV12-4 and J is TRBJ2-7; D unresolved. V dropped 3 bases and J dropped 2 bases, with 11 bases sitting between them. This CDR3 is 14 amino acids long. The CDR3 here is CASSFNSRPYEQYF. CDR3 DNA sequence: TGTGCCAGCAGTTTCAATTCGAGACCCTACGAGCAGTACTTC.

Concerning this clonotype itself: Relative to the germline gene, one junction end is altered; a read error may explain this. The J gene is TRBJ2-7, the V gene TRBV12-3 or TRBV12-4; D tentatively reads TRBD1 or TRBD2 (5 bases each). The CDR3 totals 16 residues. This chain's CDR3 is CASSFLAGATHNEQYF. DNA of the CDR3: TGTGCTAGCAGTTTTCTCGCCGGGGCTACCCACAATGAGCAGTACTTC.

In its sample, this clonotype was seen a few times. The rearrangement links TRBV7-2 to TRBJ2-3, with D perhaps matching TRBD2 (5 bases). The CDR3 extends over 12 amino acids. Per germline, CDR1 SGHTA and CDR2 FQGNSA. V lost 5 bases and J 14 bases, leaving 17 bases between the germline ends. CDR3 in amino acids: CASSPAGPVLYF. CDR3 coding DNA: TGTGCCAGCAGCCCTGCGGGCCCGGTCTTGTATTTT.